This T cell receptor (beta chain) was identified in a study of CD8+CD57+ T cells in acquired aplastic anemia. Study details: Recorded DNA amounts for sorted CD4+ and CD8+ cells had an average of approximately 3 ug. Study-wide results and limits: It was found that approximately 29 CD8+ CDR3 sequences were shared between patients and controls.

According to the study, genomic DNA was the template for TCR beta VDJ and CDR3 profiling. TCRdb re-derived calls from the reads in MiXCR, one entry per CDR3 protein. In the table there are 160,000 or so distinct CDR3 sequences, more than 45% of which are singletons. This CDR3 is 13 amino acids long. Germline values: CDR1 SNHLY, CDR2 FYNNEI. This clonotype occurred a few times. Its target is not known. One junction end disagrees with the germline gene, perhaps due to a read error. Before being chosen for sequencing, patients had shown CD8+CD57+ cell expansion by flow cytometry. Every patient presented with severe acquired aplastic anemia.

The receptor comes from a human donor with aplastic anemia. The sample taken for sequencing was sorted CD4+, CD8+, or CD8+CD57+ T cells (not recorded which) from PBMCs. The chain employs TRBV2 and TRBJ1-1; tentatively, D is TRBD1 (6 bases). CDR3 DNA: TGTGCCAGCACAAACAGGGTGGGCACTGAAGCTCTCTTT. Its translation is CASTNRVGTEALF.